The rows below give T cell receptor beta chains drawn from one sample of a study of T cells after posttransplantation cyclophosphamide. Assay used: immunoSEQ multiplex PCR; TCRdb lists only in-frame clones, some missing. The specimen gives over 45,000 clones without singletons; the ten biggest hold 2.2%. Sequenced sample: PBMCs. All receptors derive from a man aged 40-49 years in good health, CMV-negative, and a related stem cell transplant donor. Each CDR3 is given with its conserved first and last residue.

v_call	j_call	cdr3_aa
TRBV19	TRBJ1-1	CASSIDRGATEAFF
TRBV6-6	TRBJ1-5	CASRRNDRGGNQPQHF
TRBV5-3	NA	CARSGLAGQKSRYEQYF
TRBV7-9	TRBJ1-1	CASSSQTGRGNTEAFF
TRBV14	NA	CASSQDSQRWFYEQYF
TRBV11-2	TRBJ1-1	CASSPRVNTEAFF
TRBV5-1	TRBJ2-7	CASSLELAGSYEQYF
TRBV28	NA	CASRPVGGGTYEQYF
TRBV5-5	TRBJ2-7	CASSPTGTEQYF
TRBV18	TRBJ2-7	CASSPQGWQQYF